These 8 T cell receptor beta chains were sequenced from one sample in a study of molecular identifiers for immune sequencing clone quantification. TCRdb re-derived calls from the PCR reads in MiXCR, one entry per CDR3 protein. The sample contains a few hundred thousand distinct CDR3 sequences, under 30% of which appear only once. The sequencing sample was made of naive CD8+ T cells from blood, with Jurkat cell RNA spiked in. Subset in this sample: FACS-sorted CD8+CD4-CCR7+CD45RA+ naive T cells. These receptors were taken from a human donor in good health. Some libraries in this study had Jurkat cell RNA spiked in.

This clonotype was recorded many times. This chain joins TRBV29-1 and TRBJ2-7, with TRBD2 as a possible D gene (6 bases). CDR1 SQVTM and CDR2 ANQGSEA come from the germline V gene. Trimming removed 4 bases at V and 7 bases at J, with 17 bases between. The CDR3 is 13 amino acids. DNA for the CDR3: TGCAGCGTTGTCCAGCGGGCTAGCTGGGAGCAGTACTTC. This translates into CSVVQRASWEQYF.

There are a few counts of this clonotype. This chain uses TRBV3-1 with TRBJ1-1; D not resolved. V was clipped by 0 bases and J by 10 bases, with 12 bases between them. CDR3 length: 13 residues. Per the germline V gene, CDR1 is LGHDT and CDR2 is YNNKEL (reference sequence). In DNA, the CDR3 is TGTGCCAGCAGCCAAGAAGGGCCCCTGGGAGCTTTCTTT. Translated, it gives CASSQEGPLGAFF.

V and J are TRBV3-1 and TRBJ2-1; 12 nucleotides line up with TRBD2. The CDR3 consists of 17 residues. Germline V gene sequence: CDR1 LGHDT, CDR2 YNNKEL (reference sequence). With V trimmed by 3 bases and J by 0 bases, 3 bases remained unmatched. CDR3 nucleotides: TGTGCCAGCAGCCACGTACTAGCGGGGGGCTCCTACAATGAGCAGTTCTTC. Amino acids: CASSHVLAGGSYNEQFF.

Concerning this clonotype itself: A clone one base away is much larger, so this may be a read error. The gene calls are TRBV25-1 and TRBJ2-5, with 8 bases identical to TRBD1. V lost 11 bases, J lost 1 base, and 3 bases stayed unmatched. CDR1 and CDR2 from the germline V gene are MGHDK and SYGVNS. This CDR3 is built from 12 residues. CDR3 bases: TGTGCCTGTGGACAGGGCCAAGAGACCCAGTACTTC. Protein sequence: CACGQGQETQYF.

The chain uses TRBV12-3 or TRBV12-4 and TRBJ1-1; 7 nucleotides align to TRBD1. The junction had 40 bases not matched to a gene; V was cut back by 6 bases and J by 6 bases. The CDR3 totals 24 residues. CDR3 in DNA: TGTGCCAGCAGACCTCTGCCCCACGAACGCCGTCTGACAGGGACCCGATCTATTTGCGCTGAAGCTTTCTTT. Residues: CASRPLPHERRLTGTRSICAEAFF.

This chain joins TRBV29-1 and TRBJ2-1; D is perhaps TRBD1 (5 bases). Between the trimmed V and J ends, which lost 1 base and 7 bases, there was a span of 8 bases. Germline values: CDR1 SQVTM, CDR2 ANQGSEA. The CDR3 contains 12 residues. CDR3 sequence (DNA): TGCAGCGTTGAAGCAGGGAAGAATGAGCAGTTCTTC. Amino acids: CSVEAGKNEQFF.

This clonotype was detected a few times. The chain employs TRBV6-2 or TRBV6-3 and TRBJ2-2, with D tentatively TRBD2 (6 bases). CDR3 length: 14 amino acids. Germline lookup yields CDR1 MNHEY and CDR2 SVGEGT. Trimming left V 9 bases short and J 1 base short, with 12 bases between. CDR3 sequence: CASGGDLNTGELFF. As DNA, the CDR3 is TGTGCCAGTGGAGGGGACTTGAACACCGGGGAGCTGTTTTTT.

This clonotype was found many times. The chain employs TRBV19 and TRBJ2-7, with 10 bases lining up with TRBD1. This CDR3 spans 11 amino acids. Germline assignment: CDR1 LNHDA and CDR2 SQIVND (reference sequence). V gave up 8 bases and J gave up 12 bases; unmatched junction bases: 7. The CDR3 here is CASEAGTGVYF. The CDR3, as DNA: TGTGCCAGTGAGGCCGGGACAGGGGTGTACTTC.